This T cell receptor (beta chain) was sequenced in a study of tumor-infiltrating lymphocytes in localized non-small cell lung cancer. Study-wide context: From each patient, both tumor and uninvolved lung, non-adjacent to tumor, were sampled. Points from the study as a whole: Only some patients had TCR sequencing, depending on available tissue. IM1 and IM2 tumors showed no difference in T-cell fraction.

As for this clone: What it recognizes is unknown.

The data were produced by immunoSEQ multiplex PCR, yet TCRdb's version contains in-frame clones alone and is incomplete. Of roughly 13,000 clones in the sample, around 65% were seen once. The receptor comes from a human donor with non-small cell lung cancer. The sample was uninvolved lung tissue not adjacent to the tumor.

The CDR3 reads CASSTLTVVISEAFF. In DNA, the CDR3 is TGTGCCAGTAGTACCCTGACAGTGGTAATCTCCGAAGCTTTCTTT. The J gene is TRBJ1-1, the V gene TRBV19; tentative D call: TRBD1 (5 bases). The CDR3 consists of 15 residues. Germline V gene lookup returns CDR1 LNHDA and CDR2 SQIVND (reference sequence). Between the trimmed V and J ends, which lost 4 bases and 8 bases, there was a span of 20 bases. The full variable domain, with the rest looked up from reference TRBV19 and TRBJ1-1, is DGGITQSPKYLFRKEGQNVTLSCEQNLNHDAMYWYRQDPGQGLRLIYYSQIVNDFQKGDIAEGYSVSREKKESFPLTVTSAQKNPTAFYLCASSTLTVVISEAFFGQGTRLTVV.